The sequence of this T cell receptor beta chain was determined in a study of T-cell memory formation after mild COVID-19. J gave up 0 bases and V 2 bases, and 5 bases lay outside the gene matches. The CDR3 is 16 amino acids. Germline assignment: CDR1 ENHRY and CDR2 SYGVKD. Whole-study results and caveats: While clones contracting from day 15 to 85 were balanced between CD4 and CD8, later expanders leaned CD4+.

A remark on this clonotype: Antigen: not known.

TCRdb reanalysed the 5' RACE reads using MiXCR and keeps one entry per CDR3 protein. The table has 550,000 to 650,000 distinct CDR3 sequences, approximately 15% seen once; the top ten hold about 8.1%. The rearrangement joins TRBV10-3 to TRBJ2-7; TRBD1 matches 9 bases. This receptor was taken from an adult woman who had mild COVID-19 (a few samples of this study predate the infection). Cell type and time point are not known. Sequencing was carried out using PBMCs or a T cell subset sorted from them (not recorded which). The CDR3 bases are TGTGCCATCAGTGAGACTGGGACAGGGAACTCCTACGAGCAGTACTTC. This translates into CAISETGTGNSYEQYF.